Listed here are 28 T cell receptor beta chains from one sample, sequenced in a study of PD-1 blockade in classical Hodgkin lymphoma. With no exception, relapse followed autologous stem cell transplantation in all patients, and brentuximab vedotin exposure varied. Profiled with immunoSEQ multiplex PCR; TCRdb holds only in-frame clones, not every one. The table has about 93,000 clones, roughly 76% seen once; the top ten hold 16%. Sequencing was performed on peripheral blood mononuclear cells (PBMCs), taken before the second cycle of nivolumab. The receptors originated from a human donor with classical Hodgkin lymphoma.

The gene calls are TRBV18 and TRBJ2-6; TRBD1 is a possible D gene (5 bases). There are 17 residues in the CDR3. V lost 0 bases, J lost 4 bases, and 13 bases lay in between. Germline CDR1 is KGHSH and CDR2 is LQKENI. In DNA form, the CDR3 reads TGTGCCAGCTCACCACCGGAAGGGGCGCCCGGGGCCAACGTCCTGACTTTC. Its translation: CASSPPEGAPGANVLTF.

The CDR3 bases are TGTGCCAGCAGCCCGGTGATAGGGGGGAACACTGAAGCTTTCTTT. Translation gives CASSPVIGGNTEAFF. V is TRBV14 and J is TRBJ1-1, with TRBD1 as a possible D gene (6 bases). This CDR3 contains 15 residues. Trimming stripped 4 bases from V and 1 base from J, with 13 bases between. From germline, CDR1 is SGHDN and CDR2 FVKESK. Complete variable domain (other parts from reference TRBV14 and TRBJ1-1): EAGVTQFPSHSVIEKGQTVTLRCDPISGHDNLYWYRRVMGKEIKFLLHFVKESKQDESGMPNNRFLAERTGGTYSTLKVQPAELEDSGVYFCASSPVIGGNTEAFFGQGTRLTVV.

The chain employs TRBV7-2 and TRBJ2-1; 8 nucleotides match TRBD2. Germline V lookup: CDR1 SGHTA, CDR2 FQGNSA. The length of the CDR3 is 16 residues. V lost 0 bases to trimming and J lost 4 bases; unmatched junction nucleotides: 5. CDR3 DNA sequence: TGTGCCAGCAGCTTAGCGCCCCTAGCGGGTTACAATGAGCAGTTCTTC. This codes for CASSLAPLAGYNEQFF. The full variable domain, completed using reference TRBV7-2 and TRBJ2-1, is GAGVSQSPSNKVTEKGKDVELRCDPISGHTALYWYRQSLGQGLEFLIYFQGNSAPDKSGLPSDRFSAERTGGSVSTLTIQRTQQEDSAVYLCASSLAPLAGYNEQFFGPGTRLTVL.

The chain couples TRBV15 to TRBJ1-4; D uncertain. Germline CDR1 reads LNHNV; CDR2 reads YYDKDF (reference sequence). The CDR3 is 13 amino acids. Trimming stripped 3 bases from V and 4 bases from J, with 6 bases between. CDR3 nucleotides: TGTGCCACCAGCAGGGGTGATAATGAAAAACTGTTTTTT. Protein product: CATSRGDNEKLFF. Using reference TRBV15 and TRBJ1-4 for the parts outside the CDR3, the full variable domain is DAMVIQNPRYQVTQFGKPVTLSCSQTLNHNVMYWYQQKSSQAPKLLFHYYDKDFNNEADTPDNFQSRRPNTSFCFLDIRSPGLGDTAMYLCATSRGDNEKLFFGSGTQLSVL.

This chain uses TRBV30 with TRBJ2-1; 9 bases align to TRBD2. In germline, CDR1 is GTSNPN, CDR2 SVGIG (reference sequence). The CDR3 extends over 16 amino acids. With 0 bases clipped from V and 5 bases from J, the junction kept 8 bases outside the gene matches. The CDR3 spells CAWSVIAGGPHNEQFF. CDR3 sequence (DNA): TGTGCCTGGAGTGTAATTGCGGGAGGGCCCCACAATGAGCAGTTCTTC.

The rearrangement joins TRBV6-1 to TRBJ2-3; TRBD1 might be the D (6 bases). V was cut by 7 bases and J by 1 base, with 15 bases left in between. This CDR3 contains 15 residues. The germline V gene encodes CDR1 MNHNS and CDR2 SASEGT. CDR3 nucleotide sequence: TGTGCCAGCACCCTCTGGGCAGGGGGCACAGATACGCAGTATTTT. Translation gives CASTLWAGGTDTQYF.

The rearrangement links TRBV10-3 to TRBJ2-5, with D hard to call. The CDR3 is made up of 14 amino acids. The V end lost 4 bases, the J end lost 1 base, and 10 bases lay between the germline ends. Germline V gene lookup returns CDR1 ENHRY and CDR2 SYGVKD. CDR3 DNA sequence: TGTGCCATCAGTGGATACGGTGCCCAAGAGACCCAGTACTTC. This translates into CAISGYGAQETQYF.

The CDR3 DNA reads TGTGCCAGCAGCTTGGGGTTTTCGGGGGCCTATGGCTACACCTTC. Its translation is CASSLGFSGAYGYTF. This chain connects TRBV5-8 to TRBJ1-2; the D gene is possibly TRBD1 (6 bases). The CDR3 runs to 15 residues. Germline CDR1 SGHTS, CDR2 YDEGEE. With 0 bases removed from V and 4 bases from J, the gap between germline ends came to 13 bases.

The V gene is TRBV19, the J gene TRBJ2-1; TRBD2 matches 7 bases. The CDR3 loop spans 14 amino acids. Germline V lookup: CDR1 LNHDA, CDR2 SQIVND (reference sequence). The J segment lost 7 bases and the V segment lost 3 bases, leaving 6 bases of the junction unmatched. Here the CDR3 reads CASSIRGSANEQFF. CDR3 in DNA: TGTGCCAGTAGTATCCGCGGGAGCGCTAATGAGCAGTTCTTC.

The CDR3 DNA reads TGTGCCAGCAGCGGTGCTACAGGGGGCGTGGGGGTAACTGAAGCTTTCTTT. This translates into CASSGATGGVGVTEAFF. V is TRBV5-8 and J is TRBJ1-1; 9 bases align to TRBD1. The CDR3 runs to 17 residues. From germline, CDR1 is SGHTS and CDR2 YDEGEE. Trimming took 4 bases from V and 5 from J; bases not matched to a gene: 15.

The chain uses TRBV5-1 and TRBJ2-1, with 13 bases identical to TRBD2. CDR1 and CDR2 from the germline V gene are SGHRS and YFSETQ. Trimming took 4 bases from V and 7 from J; bases not matched to a gene: 14. This CDR3 is built from 18 residues. The CDR3 sequence: CASSAGLAGPPRENEQFF. Written as DNA, the CDR3 is TGCGCCAGCAGCGCGGGACTAGCGGGACCTCCCCGGGAAAATGAGCAGTTCTTC.

The J gene is TRBJ2-7, the V gene TRBV7-9; D possibly corresponds to TRBD1 (6 bases). This CDR3 comprises 12 residues. The V end lost 6 bases, the J end lost 4 bases, and 10 bases lay between the germline ends. Germline V gene lookup returns CDR1 SEHNR and CDR2 FQNEAQ (reference sequence). The DNA of the CDR3 is TGTGCCAGCAGTTCAGGGGTGTACGAGCAGTACTTC. This translates into CASSSGVYEQYF.

This chain connects TRBV7-8 to TRBJ1-5; TRBD1 might be the D (6 bases). CDR3 size: 12 residues. Germline CDR1 reads SGHVS; CDR2 reads FQNEAQ. V was shortened by 6 bases and J by 7 bases, with 10 bases between the two germline ends. The CDR3 DNA reads as TGTGCCAGCAGGCAGGGGTCCCAGCCCCAGCATTTT. Amino acid sequence: CASRQGSQPQHF.

This clone was recorded once. The chain uses TRBV27 and TRBJ1-1, with D unclear. V was clipped by 4 bases and J by 4 bases, with 10 bases between them. This CDR3 is built from 13 residues. Germline lookup yields CDR1 MNHEY and CDR2 SMNVEV (reference sequence). In DNA form, the CDR3 reads TGTGCCAGCAGTTCTCACAGCCCCACTGAAGCTTTCTTT. Protein sequence: CASSSHSPTEAFF.

CDR3: CASSPTGTGGAYEQYF. The CDR3 DNA reads as TGTGCCAGCTCACCAACCGGGACAGGGGGTGCCTACGAGCAGTACTTC. The V and J genes are TRBV18 and TRBJ2-7; 11 nucleotides line up with TRBD1. The CDR3 is made up of 16 amino acids. Losses at the gene ends were 2 bases for V and 2 bases for J; bases not matched to a gene: 5. Germline loops: CDR1 KGHSH, CDR2 LQKENI.

This chain joins TRBV19 and TRBJ1-2; D not resolved. Between the trimmed V and J ends, which lost 0 bases and 7 bases, there was a span of 9 bases. Germline V gives CDR1 LNHDA, CDR2 SQIVND (reference sequence). The CDR3 spans 13 residues. The CDR3 loop reads CASSIDRRGGYTF. DNA of the CDR3: TGTGCCAGTAGTATAGACCGACGGGGTGGCTACACCTTC.

V and J are TRBV5-1 and TRBJ2-7; perhaps D is TRBD1 or TRBD2 (6 bases each). V was shortened by 5 bases and J by 3 bases, with 15 bases between the two germline ends. Germline loops: CDR1 SGHRS, CDR2 YFSETQ. The CDR3 spans 14 residues. The CDR3 here is CASSSKGGGYEQYF. The CDR3 DNA reads as TGCGCCAGCAGTTCGAAGGGGGGAGGCTACGAGCAGTACTTC. The whole variable domain, filled in from reference TRBV5-1 and TRBJ2-7, reads KAGVTQTPRYLIKTRGQQVTLSCSPISGHRSVSWYQQTPGQGLQFLFEYFSETQRNKGNFPGRFSGRQFSNSRSEMNVSTLELGDSALYLCASSSKGGGYEQYFGPGTRLTVT.

The rearrangement uses TRBV21-1 and TRBJ1-3; TRBD1, the table's D call, lacks a check against the DNA. TRBV21-1 counts as a pseudogene. CDR3 length: 14 amino acids. In nucleotides, the CDR3 is TGTGCCAGCAGCCCACAGGGTACCGGAAACACCATATATTTT. Its translation: CASSPQGTGNTIYF.

V is TRBV5-1 and J is TRBJ2-5; 7 bases agree with TRBD1. The CDR3 is made up of 15 amino acids. CDR1 is SGHRS and CDR2 is YFSETQ in the germline V gene. The J segment lost 5 bases and the V segment lost 0 bases, leaving 7 bases of the junction unmatched. CDR3 coding DNA: TGCGCCAGCAGCTTGGGTACAGGGGACGGGGAGACCCAGTACTTC. It encodes CASSLGTGDGETQYF. The whole variable domain, remainder taken from reference TRBV5-1 and TRBJ2-5, is KAGVTQTPRYLIKTRGQQVTLSCSPISGHRSVSWYQQTPGQGLQFLFEYFSETQRNKGNFPGRFSGRQFSNSRSEMNVSTLELGDSALYLCASSLGTGDGETQYFGPGTRLLVL.

The chain carries TRBV5-1 and TRBJ2-2; D is unclear. This CDR3 comprises 16 residues. Per germline, CDR1 SGHRS and CDR2 YFSETQ. V lost 0 bases, J lost 0 bases, and 9 bases lay in between. CDR3 in DNA: TGCGCCAGCAGCTTGGTGTTAGGTGCGAACACCGGGGAGCTGTTTTTT. Its translation: CASSLVLGANTGELFF.

V and J are TRBV11-1 and TRBJ2-4; D not certain. The V gene's germline CDR1 is SGHAT and CDR2 FQDESV (reference sequence). The CDR3 consists of 14 residues. V lost 4 bases to trimming and J lost 9 bases, with 16 bases between them. CDR3 DNA sequence: TGTGCCAGCAGCTCACCGACTGGGTCGGGCATTCAGTACTTC. Residues: CASSSPTGSGIQYF.

The J gene is TRBJ2-6, the V gene TRBV9; D uncertain. Germline values: CDR1 SGDLS, CDR2 YYNGEE. The CDR3 length is 14 residues. The V gene lost 9 bases and the J gene lost 2 bases, with 12 bases spanning the gap. This CDR3 reads CATASGAGANVLTF. The DNA for the CDR3 is TGTGCCACCGCCAGTGGGGCTGGGGCCAACGTCCTGACTTTC. The whole variable domain, filled in from reference TRBV9 and TRBJ2-6, reads DSGVTQTPKHLITATGQRVTLRCSPRSGDLSVYWYQQSLDQGLQFLIQYYNGEERAKGNILERFSAQQFPDLHSELNLSSLELGDSALYFCATASGAGANVLTFGAGSRLTVL.

The CDR3 coding sequence is TGCAGCGCTCGACTCGGGGCGGAGTTCTTC. The encoded protein is CSARLGAEFF. V usage is TRBV29-1 and J usage is TRBJ2-1; D is tentatively TRBD1 or TRBD2 (5 bases each). This CDR3 comprises 10 residues. V shed 7 bases and J shed 14 bases, with 15 bases lying between them. The germline CDR1 and CDR2 sequences are SQVTM and ANQGSEA.

The chain has TRBV30 and TRBJ2-3, with D possibly matching TRBD1 (6 bases). V was shortened by 5 bases and J by 5 bases, with 11 bases between the two germline ends. There are 12 residues in the CDR3. The germline V gene encodes CDR1 GTSNPN and CDR2 SVGIG (reference sequence). DNA for the CDR3: TGTGCCTGGGCCCAGGGGAGAGATACGCAGTATTTT. The encoded protein is CAWAQGRDTQYF.

The chain couples TRBV2 to TRBJ1-1; D possibly corresponds to TRBD1 (5 bases). The V gene's germline CDR1 is SNHLY and CDR2 FYNNEI. This CDR3 region has 13 residues. The V end was cut by 3 bases, the J end by 4 bases, with 9 bases between. This CDR3 is CASSEGTGTEAFF. CDR3 in DNA: TGTGCCAGCAGTGAGGGGACGGGCACTGAAGCTTTCTTT. Looking up the rest from reference TRBV2 and TRBJ1-1 gives the full variable domain: EPEVTQTPSHQVTQMGQEVILRCVPISNHLYFYWYRQILGQKVEFLVSFYNNEISEKSEIFDDQFSVERPDGSNFTLKIRSTKLEDSAMYFCASSEGTGTEAFFGQGTRLTVV.

The chain has TRBV28 and TRBJ2-7; D assignment may be TRBD1 or TRBD2 (5 bases each). The CDR3 sequence is 14 residues long. The V and J ends lost 7 bases and 2 bases respectively, with 15 bases between them. Germline V CDR1 and CDR2: MDHEN, SYDVKM. This chain's CDR3 is CASTLGGPPYEQYF. The CDR3 coding sequence is TGTGCCAGCACCCTTGGGGGTCCCCCCTACGAGCAGTACTTC.

This clone came up once. V is TRBV19 and J is TRBJ2-6; a possible D gene is TRBD1 (6 bases). CDR1 LNHDA and CDR2 SQIVND come from the germline V gene (reference sequence). CDR3 length equals 16 residues. V was trimmed by 5 bases and J by 2 bases, leaving 13 bases between them. The chain's CDR3 is CASSWDGQTGANVLTF. CDR3 nucleotides: TGTGCCAGTAGTTGGGACGGACAGACTGGGGCCAACGTCCTGACTTTC.

The chain joins TRBV7-6 to TRBJ2-1, with 8 bases fitting TRBD2. The CDR3 contains 18 residues. Germline lookup yields CDR1 SGHVS and CDR2 FNYEAQ. J lost 4 bases, V lost 0 bases, and 11 bases had no gene match. The CDR3 DNA sequence: TGTGCCAGCAGCTTAGCGCCCTCCATAGCGGGGCTATACAATGAGCAGTTCTTC. Translation: CASSLAPSIAGLYNEQFF.